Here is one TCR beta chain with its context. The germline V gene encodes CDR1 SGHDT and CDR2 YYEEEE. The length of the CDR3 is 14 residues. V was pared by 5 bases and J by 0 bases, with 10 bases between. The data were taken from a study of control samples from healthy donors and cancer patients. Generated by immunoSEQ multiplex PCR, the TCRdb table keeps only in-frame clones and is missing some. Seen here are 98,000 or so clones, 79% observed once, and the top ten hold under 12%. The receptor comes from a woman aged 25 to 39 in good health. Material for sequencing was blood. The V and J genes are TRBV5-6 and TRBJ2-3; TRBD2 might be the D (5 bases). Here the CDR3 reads CASSMGASTDTQYF. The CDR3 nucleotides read TGTGCCAGCAGTATGGGAGCTAGCACAGATACGCAGTATTTT.